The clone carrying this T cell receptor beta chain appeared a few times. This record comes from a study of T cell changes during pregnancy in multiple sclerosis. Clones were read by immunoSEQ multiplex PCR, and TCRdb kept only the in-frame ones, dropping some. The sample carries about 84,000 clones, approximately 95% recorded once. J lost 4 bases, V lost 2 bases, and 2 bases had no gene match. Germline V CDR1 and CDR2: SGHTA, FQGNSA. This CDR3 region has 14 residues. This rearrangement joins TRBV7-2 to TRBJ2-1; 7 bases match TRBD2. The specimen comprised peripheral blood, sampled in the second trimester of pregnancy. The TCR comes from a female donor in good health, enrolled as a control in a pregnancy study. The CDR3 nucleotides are TGTGCCAGCAGCTTAAGACTAGCTTACAATGAGCAGTTCTTC. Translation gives CASSLRLAYNEQFF.